The 14 T cell receptor beta chains presented below share a single source sample, sequenced in a study of blood T cell repertoires in COVID-19. Assay used: immunoSEQ multiplex PCR; TCRdb lists only in-frame clones, some missing. This sample has 150,000 to 190,000 clones, with 75% to 85% found just once. The sample consisted of peripheral blood. The receptor set was obtained from a man aged 55 to 69 with acute or convalescent COVID-19.

As concerns this clone: An end of the junction differs from the germline gene, which may be a read error. The chain recombines TRBV19 with TRBJ2-3; TRBD2 agrees at 12 bases. Germline V gene sequence: CDR1 LNHDA, CDR2 SQIVND (reference sequence). This CDR3 is built from 16 residues. CDR3 DNA sequence: TGTGCCAGTTCAGCAGGACTAGCGGGGACGCGAGATGCGCAGTATTTT. It yields the protein CASSAGLAGTRDAQYF.

The V and J genes are TRBV4-1 and TRBJ2-1; TRBD2 aligns across 12 bases. The germline V gene has CDR1 MGHRA and CDR2 YSYEKL. V dropped 0 bases and J dropped 9; count of bases not matched to a gene: 9. The CDR3 totals 17 residues. The CDR3 region is CASSQDRLLAGGSEQFF. CDR3 coding DNA: TGCGCCAGCAGCCAAGATAGGTTACTAGCGGGGGGAAGTGAGCAGTTCTTC.

V and J are TRBV30 and TRBJ1-1; no firm D call. V gave up 2 bases and J gave up 1 base, with 11 bases separating them. The CDR3 totals 14 residues. Looked up from germline, CDR1 is GTSNPN and CDR2 is SVGIG (reference sequence). For the CDR3, the DNA is TGTGCCTGGAGTAGGTCTCCAGGGAACACTGAAGCTTTCTTT. This codes for CAWSRSPGNTEAFF.

The V gene is TRBV2, the J gene TRBJ1-2; D possibly corresponds to TRBD1 (5 bases). Trimming removed 0 bases from V and 6 bases from J, with 14 bases in between. CDR3 length equals 15 residues. Looked up from germline, CDR1 is SNHLY and CDR2 is FYNNEI. Here the CDR3 DNA reads TGTGCCAGCAGTGAAGCGGTGACAGTGTCAAATGGCTACACCTTC. Amino acids: CASSEAVTVSNGYTF.

This rearrangement joins TRBV6-5 to TRBJ1-5; possibly TRBD1 for D (5 bases). The CDR3 contains 14 residues. Trimming shortened V by 6 bases and J by 5 bases, and 14 bases separated the two germline ends. Per the germline V gene, CDR1 is MNHEY and CDR2 is SVGAGI. The CDR3, as DNA: TGTGCCAGCAGCCCGGACAATTCCTATCAGCCCCAGCATTTT. Translating it yields CASSPDNSYQPQHF.

The V and J genes are TRBV7-8 and TRBJ1-1; D is unresolved. The CDR3 contains 13 residues. Germline CDR1 SGHVS, CDR2 FQNEAQ. V lost 0 bases to trimming and J lost 0 bases, with 2 bases between them. The CDR3 DNA reads TGTGCCAGCAGCTTAGCTATGAACACTGAAGCTTTCTTT. Translated: CASSLAMNTEAFF.

The table lists this clone with a few counts. The chain joins TRBV10-2 to TRBJ2-2; 7 nucleotides match TRBD1. Per germline, CDR1 WSHSY and CDR2 SAAADI. The CDR3 has 15 amino acids. V lost 3 bases and J lost 4; bases outside the gene matches: 5. The chain's CDR3 is CASSDRDRATGELFF. The CDR3 DNA is TGCGCCAGCAGTGACCGGGACAGAGCCACCGGGGAGCTGTTTTTT.

The rearrangement links TRBV4-3 to TRBJ2-5; D may be TRBD2 (7 bases). The germline gives CDR1 LGHNA, CDR2 YSLEER. V was shortened by 0 bases and J by 5 bases, with 16 bases between the two germline ends. CDR3 length: 16 residues. The CDR3 is CASSQDLGGAGETQYF. The CDR3 coding sequence is TGCGCCAGCAGCCAAGATCTAGGGGGGGCCGGGGAGACCCAGTACTTC.

The chain has TRBV28 and TRBJ2-7; D is possibly TRBD1 (8 bases). The V and J ends lost 5 bases and 2 bases respectively, with 19 bases between them. The CDR3 runs to 16 residues. The germline V gene has CDR1 MDHEN and CDR2 SYDVKM. The CDR3 region has the DNA TGTGCCAGCAGTCCAGGGGGCGGGAGTAGCACCTACGAGCAGTACTTC. Translated, it gives CASSPGGGSSTYEQYF.

This clone was seen only once. The V gene is TRBV15, the J gene TRBJ2-1, with 9 positions matching TRBD2. In germline, CDR1 is LNHNV, CDR2 YYDKDF (reference sequence). The CDR3 is made up of 16 amino acids. Losses at the gene ends were 0 bases for V and 8 bases for J; bases not matched to a gene: 8. CDR3 protein: CATSRDRAGGPDEQFF. The DNA for the CDR3 is TGTGCCACCAGCAGAGATAGGGCGGGAGGGCCCGATGAGCAGTTCTTC.

V gene TRBV7-2 combines with J gene TRBJ1-1, with D maybe TRBD1 (5 bases). V lost 4 bases, J lost 3 bases, and 15 bases lay in between. The CDR3 runs 15 residues. CDR1 and CDR2 from the germline V gene are SGHTA and FQGNSA. The CDR3 sequence is CASSYATGFDTEAFF. The CDR3 DNA reads as TGTGCCAGCAGCTACGCTACAGGATTTGACACTGAAGCTTTCTTT.

V is TRBV7-2 and J is TRBJ2-7, with 8 bases aligning to TRBD1. The germline V gene has CDR1 SGHTA and CDR2 FQGNSA. V lost 2 bases to trimming and J lost 3 bases; unmatched junction nucleotides: 9. This CDR3 spans 16 amino acids. In nucleotides, the CDR3 is TGTGCCAGCAGCTTATATCCCTCTGGACAGGGCTACGAGCAGTACTTC. Translating it yields CASSLYPSGQGYEQYF.

The rearrangement joins TRBV6-2 or TRBV6-3 to TRBJ1-1; 8 nucleotides line up with TRBD1. The CDR3 totals 13 residues. Germline loops: CDR1 MNHEY, CDR2 SVGEGT. V dropped 5 bases and J dropped 4; count of bases not matched to a gene: 3. CDR3 nucleotides: TGTGCCAGCAGTCAACAGGGGGGCACTGAAGCTTTCTTT. It yields the protein CASSQQGGTEAFF.

The chain combines TRBV6-1 with TRBJ1-1, with 7 bases aligning to TRBD1. The CDR3 length is 14 residues. CDR1 and CDR2 (germline): MNHNS, SASEGT. The J segment lost 5 bases and the V segment lost 0 bases, leaving 3 bases of the junction unmatched. The CDR3 DNA sequence: TGTGCCAGCAGTGAAGCTGGCAGGGGGACTGAAGCTTTCTTT. Amino acids: CASSEAGRGTEAFF.